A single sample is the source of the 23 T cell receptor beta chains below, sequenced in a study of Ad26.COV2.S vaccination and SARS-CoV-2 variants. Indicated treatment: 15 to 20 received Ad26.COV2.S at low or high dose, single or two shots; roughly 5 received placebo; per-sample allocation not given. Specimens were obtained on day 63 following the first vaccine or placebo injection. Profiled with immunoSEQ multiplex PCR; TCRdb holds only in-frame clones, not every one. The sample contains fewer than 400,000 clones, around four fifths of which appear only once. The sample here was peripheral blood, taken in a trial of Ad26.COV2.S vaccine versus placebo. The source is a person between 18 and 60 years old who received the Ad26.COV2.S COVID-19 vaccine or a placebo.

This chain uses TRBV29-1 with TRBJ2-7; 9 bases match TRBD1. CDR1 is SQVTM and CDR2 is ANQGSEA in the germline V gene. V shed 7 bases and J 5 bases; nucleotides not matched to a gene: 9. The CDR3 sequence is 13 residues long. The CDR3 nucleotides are TGCAGCGCCCGGGACAGGGTGTTCGACGAGCAGTACTTC. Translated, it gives CSARDRVFDEQYF.

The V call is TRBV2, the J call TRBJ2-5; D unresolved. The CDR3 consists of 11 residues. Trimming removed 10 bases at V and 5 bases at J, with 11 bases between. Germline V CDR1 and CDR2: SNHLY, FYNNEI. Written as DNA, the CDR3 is TGTGCCACCAAGAACGAGGAGACCCAGTACTTC. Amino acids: CATKNEETQYF.

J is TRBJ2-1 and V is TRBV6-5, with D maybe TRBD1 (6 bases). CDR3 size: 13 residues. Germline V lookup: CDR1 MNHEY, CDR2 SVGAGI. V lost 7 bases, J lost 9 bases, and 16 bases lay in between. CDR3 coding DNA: TGTGCCAGCACCCAATGGGGGCTGGGTGAGCAGTTCTTC. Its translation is CASTQWGLGEQFF.

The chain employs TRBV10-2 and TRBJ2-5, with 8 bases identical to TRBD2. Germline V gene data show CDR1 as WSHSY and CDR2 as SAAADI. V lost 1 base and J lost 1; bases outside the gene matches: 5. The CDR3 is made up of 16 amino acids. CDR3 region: CASSEWRGAFQETQYF. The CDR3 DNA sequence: TGCGCCAGCAGTGAGTGGCGGGGGGCCTTCCAAGAGACCCAGTACTTC.

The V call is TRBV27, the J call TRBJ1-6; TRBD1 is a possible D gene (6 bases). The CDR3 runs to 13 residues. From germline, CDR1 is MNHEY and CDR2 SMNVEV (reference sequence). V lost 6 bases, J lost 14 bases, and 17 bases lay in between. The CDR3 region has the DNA TGTGCCAGCAGGGCACAGGGTTCATCATCCCTCCACTTT. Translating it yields CASRAQGSSSLHF.

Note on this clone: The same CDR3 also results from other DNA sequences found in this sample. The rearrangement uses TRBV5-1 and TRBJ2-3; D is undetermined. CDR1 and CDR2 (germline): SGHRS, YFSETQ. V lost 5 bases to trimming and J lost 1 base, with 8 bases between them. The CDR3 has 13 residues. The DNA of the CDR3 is TGCGCCAGCAGTGCCGGTGGCACAGATACGCAGTATTTT. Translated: CASSAGGTDTQYF. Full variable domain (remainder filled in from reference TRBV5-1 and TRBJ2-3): KAGVTQTPRYLIKTRGQQVTLSCSPISGHRSVSWYQQTPGQGLQFLFEYFSETQRNKGNFPGRFSGRQFSNSRSEMNVSTLELGDSALYLCASSAGGTDTQYFGPGTRLTVL.

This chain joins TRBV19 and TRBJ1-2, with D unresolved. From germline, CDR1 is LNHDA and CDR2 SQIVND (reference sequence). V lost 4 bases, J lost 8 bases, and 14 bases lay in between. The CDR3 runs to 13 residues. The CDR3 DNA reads TGTGCCAGTAGTAACGAGCGGGTAGGAGGCTACACCTTC. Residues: CASSNERVGGYTF.

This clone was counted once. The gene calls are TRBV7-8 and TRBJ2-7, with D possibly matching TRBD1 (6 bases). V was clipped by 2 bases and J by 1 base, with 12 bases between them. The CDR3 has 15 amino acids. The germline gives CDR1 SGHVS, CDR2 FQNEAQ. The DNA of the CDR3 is TGTGCCAGCAGCTTATCGCAGGGGCCTTCCTACGAGCAGTACTTC. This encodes CASSLSQGPSYEQYF.

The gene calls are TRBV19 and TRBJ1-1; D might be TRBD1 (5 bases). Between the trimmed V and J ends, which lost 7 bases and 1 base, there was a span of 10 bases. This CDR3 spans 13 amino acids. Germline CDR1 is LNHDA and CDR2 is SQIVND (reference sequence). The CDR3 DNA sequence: TGTGCCAGTAATAACAGGCCGAACACTGAAGCTTTCTTT. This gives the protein CASNNRPNTEAFF.

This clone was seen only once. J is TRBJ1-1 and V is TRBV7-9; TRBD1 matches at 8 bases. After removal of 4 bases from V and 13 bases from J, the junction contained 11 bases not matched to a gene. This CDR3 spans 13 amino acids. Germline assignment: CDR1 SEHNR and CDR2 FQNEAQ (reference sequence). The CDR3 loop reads CASSSPGGVKDFF. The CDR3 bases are TGTGCCAGCAGCTCGCCAGGGGGCGTAAAGGATTTCTTT.

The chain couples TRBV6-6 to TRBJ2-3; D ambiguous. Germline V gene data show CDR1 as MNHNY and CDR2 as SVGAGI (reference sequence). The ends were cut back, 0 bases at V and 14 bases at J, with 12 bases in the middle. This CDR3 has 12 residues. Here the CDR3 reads CASSYSIMPRYF. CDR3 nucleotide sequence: TGTGCCAGCAGTTACTCGATAATGCCCCGGTATTTT.

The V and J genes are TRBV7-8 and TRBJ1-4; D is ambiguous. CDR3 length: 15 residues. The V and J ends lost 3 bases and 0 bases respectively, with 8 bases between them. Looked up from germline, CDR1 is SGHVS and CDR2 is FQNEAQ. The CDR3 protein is CASSFLIATNEKLFF. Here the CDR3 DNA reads TGTGCCAGCAGCTTCTTAATTGCAACTAATGAAAAACTGTTTTTT.

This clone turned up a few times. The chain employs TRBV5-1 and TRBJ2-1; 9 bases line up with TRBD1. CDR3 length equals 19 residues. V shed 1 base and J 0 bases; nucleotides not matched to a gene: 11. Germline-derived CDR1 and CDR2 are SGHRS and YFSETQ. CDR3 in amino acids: CASSLFWTGDSASYNEQFF. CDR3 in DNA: TGCGCCAGCAGCTTGTTCTGGACAGGGGATTCTGCCTCCTACAATGAGCAGTTCTTC.

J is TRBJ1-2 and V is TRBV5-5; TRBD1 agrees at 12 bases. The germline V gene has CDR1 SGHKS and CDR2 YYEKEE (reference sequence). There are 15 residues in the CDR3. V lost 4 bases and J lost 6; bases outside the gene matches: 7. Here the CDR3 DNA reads TGTGCCAGCAGCCGCTTCCGGGACAGGGGGCATGGCTACACCTTC. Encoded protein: CASSRFRDRGHGYTF.

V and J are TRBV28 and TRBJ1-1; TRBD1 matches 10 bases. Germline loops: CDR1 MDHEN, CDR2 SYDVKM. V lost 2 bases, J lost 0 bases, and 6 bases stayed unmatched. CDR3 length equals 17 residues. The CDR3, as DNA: TGTGCCAGCAGTTTACGACAGGGGGCCCTAATGAACACTGAAGCTTTCTTT. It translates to CASSLRQGALMNTEAFF.

The CDR3 DNA is TGTGCCAGCAGGGCCTCCGACGGAGCGGGTTCACCCCTCCACTTT. This encodes CASRASDGAGSPLHF. The V call is TRBV6-5, the J call TRBJ1-6; D is unresolved. V dropped 6 bases and J dropped 9 bases, with 18 bases sitting between them. Germline lookup yields CDR1 MNHEY and CDR2 SVGAGI. This CDR3 region has 15 residues.

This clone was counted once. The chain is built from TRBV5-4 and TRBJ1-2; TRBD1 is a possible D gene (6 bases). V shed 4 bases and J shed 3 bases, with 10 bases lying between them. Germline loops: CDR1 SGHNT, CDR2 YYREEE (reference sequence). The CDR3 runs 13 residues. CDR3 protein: CASSLQGYYGYTF. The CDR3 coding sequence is TGTGCCAGCAGCCTACAGGGCTACTATGGCTACACCTTC. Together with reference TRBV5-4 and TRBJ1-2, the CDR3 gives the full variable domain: ETGVTQSPTHLIKTRGQQVTLRCSSQSGHNTVSWYQQALGQGPQFIFQYYREEENGRGNFPPRFSGLQFPNYSSELNVNALELDDSALYLCASSLQGYYGYTFGSGTRLTVV.

CDR3 nucleotides: TGTGCCAGCAGCGGTGGGACAGGGAGGGGGACTAATGAAAAACTGTTTTTT. Amino acid sequence: CASSGGTGRGTNEKLFF. The chain carries TRBV9 and TRBJ1-4, with TRBD1 matching over 9 bases. Germline V CDR1 and CDR2: SGDLS, YYNGEE. The V segment lost 3 bases and the J segment 2 bases; nucleotides outside the gene matches: 8. The CDR3 is 17 residues long.

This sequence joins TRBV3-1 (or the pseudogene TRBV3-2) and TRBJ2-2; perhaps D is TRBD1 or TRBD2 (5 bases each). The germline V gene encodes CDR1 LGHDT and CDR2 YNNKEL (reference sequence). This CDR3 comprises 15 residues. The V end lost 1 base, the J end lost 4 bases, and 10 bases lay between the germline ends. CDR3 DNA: TGTGCCAGCAGCCAAGGTAGGGGAGCCACCGGGGAGCTGTTTTTT. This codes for CASSQGRGATGELFF.

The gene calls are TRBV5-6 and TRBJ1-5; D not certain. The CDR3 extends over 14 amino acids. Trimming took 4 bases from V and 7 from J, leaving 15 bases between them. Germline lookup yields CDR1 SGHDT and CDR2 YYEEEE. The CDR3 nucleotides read TGTGCCAGCAGCCCGCCAGGAGTCTCCCAGCCCCAGCATTTT. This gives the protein CASSPPGVSQPQHF.

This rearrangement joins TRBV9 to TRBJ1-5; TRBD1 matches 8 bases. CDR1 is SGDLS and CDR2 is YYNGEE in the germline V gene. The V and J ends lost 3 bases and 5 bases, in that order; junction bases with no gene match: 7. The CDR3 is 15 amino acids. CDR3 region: CASSAGGARDQPQHF. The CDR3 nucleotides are TGTGCCAGCAGCGCAGGGGGCGCGAGGGATCAGCCCCAGCATTTT.

The CDR3 nucleotides read TGTGCCAGCAGTATAGGCCCTAACCAAGAGACCCAGTACTTC. This translates into CASSIGPNQETQYF. The J gene is TRBJ2-5, the V gene TRBV28; no clear D. In germline, CDR1 is MDHEN, CDR2 SYDVKM. V was shortened by 5 bases and J by 0 bases, with 10 bases between the two germline ends. The CDR3 has 14 residues.

In DNA form, the CDR3 reads TGTGCCAGCAGCCAAGATAGCGGGGCCAGCTCCTACGAGCAGTACTTC. It encodes CASSQDSGASSYEQYF. The chain combines TRBV3-1 (or the pseudogene TRBV3-2) with TRBJ2-7; 8 positions match TRBD2. Germline lookup yields CDR1 LGHDT and CDR2 YNNKEL (reference sequence). The CDR3 spans 16 residues. V dropped 0 bases and J dropped 0; count of bases not matched to a gene: 4.